One sample yielded the 3 T cell receptor beta chains listed below, sequenced in a study of T cells in Graves' hyperthyroidism and ophthalmopathy. Researchers took RNA transcripts and amplified the TCR beta CDR3 regions from them. The primer set for the first-round RT-PCR of the TCR CDR3 was HTBI. TCRdb reprocessed the multiplex PCR reads via MiXCR and lists one record per CDR3 protein. The data show around 350,000 distinct CDR3 sequences, with about 18% seen just once and about 3.5% held by the top ten. Sample: blood. All receptors derive from a woman between 18 and 29 years old with Graves' hyperthyroidism.

Worth noting for this clonotype: A much larger clone differs from this one at a single base, so this may be a read error. The rearrangement links TRBV20-1 to TRBJ1-2; 7 bases are shared with TRBD1. Germline-derived CDR1 and CDR2 are DFQATT and SNEGSKA (reference sequence). There are 14 residues in the CDR3. CDR3 nucleotide sequence: TGCATTGCTAGAGGGGGCCAGATCACCTATGGCTACACCTTC. It is translated as CIARGGQITYGYTF.

In this sample, this clonotype turned up many times. This chain joins TRBV12-3 or TRBV12-4 and TRBJ2-7, with TRBD1 matching 7 bases. The CDR3 loop spans 13 amino acids. The J segment lost 0 bases and the V segment lost 6 bases, leaving 2 bases of the junction unmatched. The CDR3 here is CASRGDSSYEQYF. CDR3 nucleotide sequence: TGTGCCAGCAGAGGGGACAGCTCCTACGAGCAGTACTTC.

This clonotype was seen many times. The chain couples TRBV11-1 to TRBJ2-7; D possibly corresponds to TRBD2 (5 bases). The CDR3 contains 17 residues. Per germline, CDR1 SGHAT and CDR2 FQDESV (reference sequence). V was clipped by 5 bases and J by 1 base, with 21 bases between them. CDR3 DNA: TGTGCCAGCAGCGTTGCGAATGGAGTCGGGATATCCTACGAGCAGTACTTC. Translated: CASSVANGVGISYEQYF.